These 26 T cell receptor beta chains originate from one sample sequenced in a study of cytomegalovirus exposure and HLA in healthy donors. It was with 60 Vbeta and 13 Jbeta primers that the PCR ran. The protocol was immunoSEQ multiplex PCR, while the TCRdb copy is restricted to in-frame clones and leaves out a portion. Its table lists about 130,000 clones. Sequencing was done on a sample of PBMCs. The origin of the receptors is a woman aged 40-49 years in good health and CMV-seronegative.

The J gene is TRBJ2-7, the V gene TRBV11-2; D call uncertain. Germline CDR1 reads SGHAT; CDR2 reads FQNNGV. CDR3 length: 13 residues. V shed 0 bases and J shed 7 bases, with 10 bases lying between them. CDR3 loop: CASSLDPSWEQYV. CDR3 nucleotide sequence: TGTGCCAGCAGCTTAGATCCTTCTTGGGAGCAGTACGTC.

The chain uses TRBV13 and TRBJ2-2, with 7 bases that match TRBD2. This CDR3 spans 14 amino acids. Per germline, CDR1 PRHDT and CDR2 FYEKMQ (reference sequence). V gave up 7 bases and J gave up 2 bases; unmatched junction bases: 4. For the CDR3, the DNA is TGTGCCAGCATGCGGGGGAGTAACACCGGGGAGCTGTTTTTT. This codes for CASMRGSNTGELFF.

J is TRBJ2-1 and V is TRBV7-6; 11 positions match TRBD2. This CDR3 comprises 15 residues. The V and J ends lost 3 bases and 7 bases, in that order; junction bases with no gene match: 5. The germline CDR1 and CDR2 sequences are SGHVS and FNYEAQ. The DNA for the CDR3 is TGTGCCAGCAGCTTTAGCGGGGGGGCTGGGAATGAGCAGTTCTTC. Protein product: CASSFSGGAGNEQFF.

The CDR3 coding sequence is TGTGCCAGTTTGGCCCCCACGGGGAGGAATCAGCCCCAGCATTTT. Amino acids: CASLAPTGRNQPQHF. The chain recombines TRBV28 with TRBJ1-5; D uncertain. Trimming stripped 9 bases from V and 4 bases from J, with 19 bases between. The CDR3 has 15 amino acids. Germline CDR1 and CDR2: MDHEN and SYDVKM.

V is TRBV5-1 and J is TRBJ2-1, with D possibly TRBD2 on 6 matching bases. The length of the CDR3 is 15 residues. The germline V and J ends were trimmed by 4 bases and 6 bases, with 17 bases remaining between them. Germline lookup yields CDR1 SGHRS and CDR2 YFSETQ. CDR3: CASSNTGVAPNEQFF. Written as DNA, the CDR3 is TGCGCCAGCAGCAATACGGGAGTAGCCCCCAATGAGCAGTTCTTC. The full variable domain, rest sourced from reference TRBV5-1 and TRBJ2-1, is KAGVTQTPRYLIKTRGQQVTLSCSPISGHRSVSWYQQTPGQGLQFLFEYFSETQRNKGNFPGRFSGRQFSNSRSEMNVSTLELGDSALYLCASSNTGVAPNEQFFGPGTRLTVL.

The genes are TRBV7-3 and TRBJ2-1, with 7 bases lining up with TRBD2. The CDR3 is 14 amino acids. Germline V gene sequence: CDR1 SGHTA, CDR2 FQGTGA. V lost 6 bases, J lost 0 bases, and 2 bases stayed unmatched. This CDR3 is CASSLAGSYNEQFF. As DNA, the CDR3 is TGTGCCAGCAGTTTAGCGGGCTCCTACAATGAGCAGTTCTTC.

This rearrangement joins TRBV7-2 to TRBJ1-4; tentatively, D is TRBD1 (6 bases). V was cut by 4 bases and J by 0 bases, with 9 bases left in between. There are 15 residues in the CDR3. Germline CDR1 SGHTA, CDR2 FQGNSA. CDR3 residues: CASSSQGTTNEKLFF. The CDR3 nucleotides read TGTGCCAGCAGCTCTCAGGGGACAACTAATGAAAAACTGTTTTTT.

The chain joins TRBV28 to TRBJ1-2; perhaps TRBD1 as D (6 bases). The V gene lost 5 bases and the J gene lost 4 bases, with 14 bases spanning the gap. Germline CDR1 MDHEN, CDR2 SYDVKM. This CDR3 spans 14 amino acids. The CDR3 protein is CASSRYRVLYGYTF. In nucleotides, the CDR3 is TGTGCCAGCAGTCGTTACAGGGTCCTCTATGGCTACACCTTC.

The chain links TRBV19 to TRBJ1-5, with no clear D. CDR1 is LNHDA and CDR2 is SQIVND in the germline V gene (reference sequence). The CDR3 runs 15 residues. V lost 8 bases and J 0 bases, leaving 14 bases between the germline ends. CDR3 protein: CASAGGSYSNQPQHF. CDR3 coding DNA: TGTGCCAGTGCAGGAGGGAGCTATAGCAATCAGCCCCAGCATTTT.

This chain connects TRBV5-4 to TRBJ1-2; D unclear. V was pared by 0 bases and J by 3 bases, with 12 bases between. Germline V gene lookup returns CDR1 SGHNT and CDR2 YYREEE (reference sequence). The CDR3 is 15 residues long. Here the CDR3 DNA reads TGTGCCAGCAGCTTGGCCCCGCCGGGAGACTATGGCTACACCTTC. This sequence encodes CASSLAPPGDYGYTF.

This chain joins TRBV6-1 and TRBJ2-7; TRBD1 aligns across 8 bases. Germline CDR1 MNHNS, CDR2 SASEGT. The length of the CDR3 is 15 residues. Trimming took 1 base from V and 1 from J; bases not matched to a gene: 3. The DNA for the CDR3 is TGTGCCAGCAGTGAAGGGGGGACAGGATCCTACGAGCAGTACTTC. This encodes CASSEGGTGSYEQYF.

The chain is built from TRBV7-2 and TRBJ2-7; possible D gene TRBD1, 6 bases. CDR3 length equals 15 residues. V lost 10 bases and J lost 0, with 19 bases in between. Germline V CDR1 and CDR2: SGHTA, FQGNSA. In nucleotides, the CDR3 is TGTGCCACCTCCGAAAACACAGGGATCTCCTACGAGCAGTACTTC. This encodes CATSENTGISYEQYF.

The J gene is TRBJ1-5, the V gene TRBV19, with D perhaps TRBD1 (5 bases). The CDR3 is 15 amino acids. The germline V gene has CDR1 LNHDA and CDR2 SQIVND (reference sequence). V was trimmed by 7 bases and J by 3 bases, leaving 16 bases between them. CDR3 nucleotide sequence: TGTGCCAGTACCCCGTACGGGGGTTACAATCAGCCCCAGCATTTT. Residues: CASTPYGGYNQPQHF.

V and J are TRBV19 and TRBJ1-5; a possible D gene is TRBD1 (6 bases). The CDR3 consists of 16 residues. CDR1 and CDR2 from the germline V gene are LNHDA and SQIVND (reference sequence). V lost 2 bases, J lost 4 bases, and 15 bases lay in between. CDR3 in amino acids: CASSIFQGLANQPQHF. The CDR3 coding sequence is TGTGCCAGTAGTATATTTCAGGGGTTAGCAAATCAGCCCCAGCATTTT.

The rearrangement joins TRBV18 to TRBJ1-2; D gene unclear. The CDR3 is made up of 12 amino acids. Deletions cut 2 bases from V and 8 bases from J, with 9 bases between. Germline CDR1 KGHSH, CDR2 LQKENI. As DNA, the CDR3 is TGTGCCAGCTCACCAAACGCGGGGGGCTACACCTTC. Translated, it gives CASSPNAGGYTF.

This rearrangement joins TRBV7-2 to TRBJ2-5, with D possibly TRBD1 on 6 matching bases. Trimming removed 5 bases from V and 5 bases from J, with 21 bases in between. CDR3 size: 16 residues. Germline V gives CDR1 SGHTA, CDR2 FQGNSA. The CDR3 DNA is TGTGCCAGCAGCCCTGGGGACACAACTTCCCAGGAGACCCAGTACTTC. It specifies CASSPGDTTSQETQYF.

The chain combines TRBV6-6 with TRBJ1-2; 7 positions match TRBD1. Germline V gene lookup returns CDR1 MNHNY and CDR2 SVGAGI (reference sequence). The CDR3 extends over 15 amino acids. The junction had 9 bases not matched to a gene; V was cut back by 6 bases and J by 2 bases. CDR3: CASRIQGLANYGYTF. CDR3 nucleotides: TGTGCCAGCAGAATACAGGGGCTAGCGAACTATGGCTACACCTTC.

V usage is TRBV5-3 and J usage is TRBJ1-3, with 10 bases identical to TRBD1. TRBV5-3 is annotated as an ORF whose role is uncertain. The CDR3 length is 16 residues. V lost 0 bases and J lost 0; bases outside the gene matches: 0. As DNA, the CDR3 is TGTGCCAGAAGCTTGGGGACAGGGGGCTCTGGAAACACCATATATTTT. It yields the protein CARSLGTGGSGNTIYF.

The chain links TRBV6-1 to TRBJ1-2; tentatively, D is TRBD1 (5 bases). The V gene's germline CDR1 is MNHNS and CDR2 SASEGT. V shed 5 bases and J shed 8 bases, with 9 bases lying between them. CDR3 length equals 11 residues. CDR3 sequence reads: CASSSGRGYTF. For the CDR3, the DNA is TGTGCCAGCAGTTCAGGGCGAGGCTACACCTTC.

Details on this clone: The same CDR3 arises from other DNA sequences in this sample as well. The V call is TRBV7-2, the J call TRBJ1-1, with unresolved D. Per germline, CDR1 SGHTA and CDR2 FQGNSA. This CDR3 region has 13 residues. Trimming removed 3 bases from V and 3 bases from J, with 8 bases in between. Written as DNA, the CDR3 is TGTGCCAGCAGCTTTTCGCAGGACACTGAAGCTTTCTTT. Translated: CASSFSQDTEAFF.

Of note for this clone: A read error may account for a junction end that differs from germline. CDR3 protein: CSVEDLSRRGHF. The CDR3 nucleotides read TGCAGCGTTGAAGATCTTTCTCGGAGGGGGCACTTC. The rearrangement links TRBV29-1 to TRBJ1-2; 7 positions match TRBD1. This CDR3 region has 12 residues. Germline values: CDR1 SQVTM, CDR2 ANQGSEA.

The chain recombines TRBV9 with TRBJ1-2; no firm D call. The germline gives CDR1 SGDLS, CDR2 YYNGEE. The ends were cut back, 4 bases at V and 4 bases at J, with 14 bases in the middle. The CDR3 length is 14 residues. In nucleotides, the CDR3 is TGTGCCAGCAGCCCTTACTGGGGAGGCTATGGCTACACCTTC. Its protein product is CASSPYWGGYGYTF.

The chain is built from TRBV29-1 and TRBJ1-3; D perhaps matches TRBD1 (5 bases). Trimming took 1 base from V and 1 from J, leaving 17 bases between them. This CDR3 has 17 residues. The V gene's germline CDR1 is SQVTM and CDR2 ANQGSEA. The CDR3 nucleotides are TGCAGCGTTGAAGCCCGGAGGGGTCGAGGGTCTGGAAACACCATATATTTT. Its protein product is CSVEARRGRGSGNTIYF. Together with reference TRBV29-1 and TRBJ1-3, the CDR3 gives the full variable domain: SAVISQKPSRDICQRGTSLTIQCQVDSQVTMMFWYRQQPGQSLTLIATANQGSEATYESGFVIDKFPISRPNLTFSTLTVSNMSPEDSSIYLCSVEARRGRGSGNTIYFGEGSWLTVV.

CDR3 DNA sequence: TGTGCCAGCAGTTTCGTCCGGGATGGCTACACCTTC. Translation gives CASSFVRDGYTF. The chain uses TRBV28 and TRBJ1-2; D is unresolved. Trimming removed 3 bases at V and 6 bases at J, with 8 bases between. CDR1 is MDHEN, CDR2 SYDVKM, per germline. This CDR3 contains 12 residues.

The chain is built from TRBV7-9 and TRBJ2-3; TRBD2 is a possible D gene (6 bases). The CDR3 length is 16 residues. Trimming left V 3 bases short and J 5 bases short, with 18 bases between. Germline loops: CDR1 SEHNR, CDR2 FQNEAQ (reference sequence). As DNA, the CDR3 is TGTGCCAGCAGCTTTGATAGGAGATTGGAGGGAGATACGCAGTATTTT. Encoded protein: CASSFDRRLEGDTQYF.

This chain connects TRBV9 to TRBJ1-3; 11 nucleotides agree with TRBD1. CDR3 length: 15 amino acids. CDR1 SGDLS and CDR2 YYNGEE come from the germline V gene. The V and J ends lost 3 bases and 3 bases, in that order; junction bases with no gene match: 2. In DNA, the CDR3 is TGTGCCAGCAGCGGGACAGGGGGCTTTGGAAACACCATATATTTT. As protein: CASSGTGGFGNTIYF.